This T cell receptor beta chain was captured in a study of OX40 agonist ivuxolimab in advanced cancers. Broader study findings: The study found that CD8+ T cells averaged more expanded clones than CD4+.

Some clones are missing from TCRdb's copy, which holds only in-frame ones; the method was immunoSEQ multiplex PCR. The data contain roughly 17,000 clones, more than 60% of them seen just once; the ten biggest clones take up about 21%. Only a few counts were recorded for this clone. Antigen: not known. J lost 5 bases, V lost 6 bases, and 4 bases had no gene match. CDR1 is LNHDA and CDR2 is SQIVND in the germline V gene (reference sequence). This CDR3 is built from 12 residues. The chain uses TRBV19 and TRBJ2-7, with 7 bases lining up with TRBD2. The receptor's source is an adult with an advanced solid tumor such as melanoma, head and neck, liver or kidney cancer. This specimen consisted of CD4+ or CD8+ T cells sorted from blood, obtained in a trial of the OX40 agonist ivuxolimab. The CDR3 DNA reads TGTGCCAGTAGCGGGAGGCTCAACGAGCAGTACTTC. Amino acids: CASSGRLNEQYF.